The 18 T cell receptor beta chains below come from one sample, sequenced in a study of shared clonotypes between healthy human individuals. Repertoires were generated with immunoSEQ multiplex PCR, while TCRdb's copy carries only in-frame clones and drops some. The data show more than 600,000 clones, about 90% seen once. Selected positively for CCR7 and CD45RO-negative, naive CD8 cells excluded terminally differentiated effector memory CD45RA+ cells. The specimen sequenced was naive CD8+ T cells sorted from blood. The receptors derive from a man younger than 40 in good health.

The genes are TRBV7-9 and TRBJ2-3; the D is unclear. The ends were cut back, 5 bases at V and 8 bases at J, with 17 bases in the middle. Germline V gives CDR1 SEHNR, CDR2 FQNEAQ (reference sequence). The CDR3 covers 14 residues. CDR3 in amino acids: CASSPQDVWGTQYF. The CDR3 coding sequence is TGTGCCAGCAGCCCTCAGGACGTCTGGGGTACGCAGTATTTT.

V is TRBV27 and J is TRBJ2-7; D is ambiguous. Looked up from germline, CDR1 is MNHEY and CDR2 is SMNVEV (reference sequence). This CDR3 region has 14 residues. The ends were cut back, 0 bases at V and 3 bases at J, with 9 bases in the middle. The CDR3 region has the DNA TGTGCCAGCAGTTTATCGGGATTCATCTACGAGCAGTACTTC. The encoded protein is CASSLSGFIYEQYF.

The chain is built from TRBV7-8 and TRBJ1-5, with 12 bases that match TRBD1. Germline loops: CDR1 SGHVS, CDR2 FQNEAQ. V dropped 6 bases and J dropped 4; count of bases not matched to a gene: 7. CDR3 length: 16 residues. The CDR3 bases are TGTGCCAGCAGTCTTTCGGGACAGGGGGCGAATCAGCCCCAGCATTTT. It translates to CASSLSGQGANQPQHF. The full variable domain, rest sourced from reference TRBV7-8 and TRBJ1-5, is GAGVSQSPRYKVAKRGQDVALRCDPISGHVSLFWYQQALGQGPEFLTYFQNEAQLDKSGLPSDRFFAERPEGSVSTLKIQRTQQEDSAVYLCASSLSGQGANQPQHFGDGTRLSIL.

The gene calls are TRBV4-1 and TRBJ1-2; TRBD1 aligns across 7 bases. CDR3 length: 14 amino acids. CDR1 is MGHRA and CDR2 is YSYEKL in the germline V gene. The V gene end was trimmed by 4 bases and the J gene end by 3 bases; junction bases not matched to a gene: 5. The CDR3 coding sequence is TGCGCCAGCAGCCGCGGGACAGCATACTATGGCTACACCTTC. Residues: CASSRGTAYYGYTF.

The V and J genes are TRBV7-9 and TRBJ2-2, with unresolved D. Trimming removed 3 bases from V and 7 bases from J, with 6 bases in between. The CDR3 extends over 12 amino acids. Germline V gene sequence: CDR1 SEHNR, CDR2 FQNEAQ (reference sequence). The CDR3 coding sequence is TGTGCCAGCAGCTTTGCCAGCGGGGAGCTGTTTTTT. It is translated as CASSFASGELFF.

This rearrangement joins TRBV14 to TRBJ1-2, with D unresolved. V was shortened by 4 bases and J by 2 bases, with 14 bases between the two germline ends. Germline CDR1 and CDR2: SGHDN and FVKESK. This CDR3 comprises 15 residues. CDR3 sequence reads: CASSPRRSLNYGYTF. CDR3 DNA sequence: TGTGCCAGCAGCCCTCGACGGAGCCTGAACTATGGCTACACCTTC.

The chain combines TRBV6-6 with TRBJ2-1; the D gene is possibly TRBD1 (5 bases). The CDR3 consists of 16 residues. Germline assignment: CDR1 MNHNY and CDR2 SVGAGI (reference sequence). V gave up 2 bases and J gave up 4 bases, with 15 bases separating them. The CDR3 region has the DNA TGTGCCAGCAGTTACCGTAGGACAAGCGCATACAATGAGCAGTTCTTC. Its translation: CASSYRRTSAYNEQFF.

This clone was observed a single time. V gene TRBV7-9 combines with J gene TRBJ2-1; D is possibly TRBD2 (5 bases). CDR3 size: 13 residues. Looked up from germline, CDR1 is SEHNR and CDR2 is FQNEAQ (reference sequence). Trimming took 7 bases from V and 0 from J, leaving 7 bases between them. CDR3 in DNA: TGTGCCAGCACCGGGAACTCCTACAATGAGCAGTTCTTC. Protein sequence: CASTGNSYNEQFF.

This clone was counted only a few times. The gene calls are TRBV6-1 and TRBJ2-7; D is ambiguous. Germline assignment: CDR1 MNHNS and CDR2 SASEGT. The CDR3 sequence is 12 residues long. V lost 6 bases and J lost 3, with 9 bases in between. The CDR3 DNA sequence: TGTGCCAGCAGAATCTCCAGCTACGAGCAGTACTTC. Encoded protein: CASRISSYEQYF.

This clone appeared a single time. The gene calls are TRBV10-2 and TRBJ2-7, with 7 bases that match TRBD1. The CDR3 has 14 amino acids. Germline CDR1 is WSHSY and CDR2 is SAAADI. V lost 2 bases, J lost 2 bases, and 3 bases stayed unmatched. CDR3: CASSERDRPYEQYF. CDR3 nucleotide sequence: TGCGCCAGCAGTGAGCGGGACAGACCCTACGAGCAGTACTTC.

CDR3 sequence (DNA): TGTGCCAGCAGCCCAAAAAAGCGACCCGAGGAGGAGCAGTACTTC. Its protein product is CASSPKKRPEEEQYF. The rearrangement joins TRBV7-9 to TRBJ2-7; no reliable D call. The CDR3 totals 15 residues. V was trimmed by 5 bases and J by 7 bases, leaving 21 bases between them. The germline gives CDR1 SEHNR, CDR2 FQNEAQ (reference sequence).

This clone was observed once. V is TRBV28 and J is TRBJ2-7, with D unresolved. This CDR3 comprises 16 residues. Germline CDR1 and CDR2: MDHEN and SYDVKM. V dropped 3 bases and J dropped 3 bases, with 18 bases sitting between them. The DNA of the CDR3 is TGTGCCAGCAGTTTGACGGACGGACCTAATGTCTACGAGCAGTACTTC. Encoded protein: CASSLTDGPNVYEQYF.

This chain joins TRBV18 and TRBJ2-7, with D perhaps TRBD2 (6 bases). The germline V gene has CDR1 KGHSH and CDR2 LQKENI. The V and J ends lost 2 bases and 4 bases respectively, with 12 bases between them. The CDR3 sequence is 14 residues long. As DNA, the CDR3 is TGTGCCAGCTCACCAGGCGGGACGCCGTACGAGCAGTACTTC. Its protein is CASSPGGTPYEQYF.

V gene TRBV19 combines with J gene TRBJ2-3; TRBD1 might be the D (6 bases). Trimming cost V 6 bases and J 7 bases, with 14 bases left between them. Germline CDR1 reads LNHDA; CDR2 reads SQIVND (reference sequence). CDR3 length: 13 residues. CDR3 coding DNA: TGTGCCAGTAGCCGACAGGTTTCACATACGCAGTATTTT. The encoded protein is CASSRQVSHTQYF.

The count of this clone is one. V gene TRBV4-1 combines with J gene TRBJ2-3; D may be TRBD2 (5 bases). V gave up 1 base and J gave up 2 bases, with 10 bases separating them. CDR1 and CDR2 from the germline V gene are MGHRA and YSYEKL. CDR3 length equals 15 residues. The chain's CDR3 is CASSQGVGVTDTQYF. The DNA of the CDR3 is TGCGCCAGCAGCCAAGGAGTCGGGGTCACAGATACGCAGTATTTT.

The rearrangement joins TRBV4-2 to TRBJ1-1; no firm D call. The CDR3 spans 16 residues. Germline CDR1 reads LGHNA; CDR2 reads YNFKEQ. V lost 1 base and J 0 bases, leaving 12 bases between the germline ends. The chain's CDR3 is CASSQAAQPMNTEAFF. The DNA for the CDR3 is TGTGCCAGCAGCCAAGCGGCACAACCGATGAACACTGAAGCTTTCTTT.

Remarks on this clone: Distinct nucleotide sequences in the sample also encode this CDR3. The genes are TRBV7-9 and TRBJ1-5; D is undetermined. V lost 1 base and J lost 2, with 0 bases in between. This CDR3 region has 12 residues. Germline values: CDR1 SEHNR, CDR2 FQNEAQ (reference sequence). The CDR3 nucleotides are TGTGCCAGCAGCTTAGGCAATCAGCCCCAGCATTTT. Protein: CASSLGNQPQHF.

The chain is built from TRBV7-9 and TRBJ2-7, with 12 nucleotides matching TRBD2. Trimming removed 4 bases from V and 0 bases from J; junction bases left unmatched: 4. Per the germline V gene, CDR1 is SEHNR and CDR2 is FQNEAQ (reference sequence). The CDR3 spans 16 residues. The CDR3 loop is CASSSRTSGNSYEQYF. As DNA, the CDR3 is TGTGCCAGCAGCTCCCGGACTAGCGGGAACTCCTACGAGCAGTACTTC. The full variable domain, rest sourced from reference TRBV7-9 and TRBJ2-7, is DTGVSQNPRHKITKRGQNVTFRCDPISEHNRLYWYRQTLGQGPEFLTYFQNEAQLEKSRLLSDRFSAERPKGSFSTLEIQRTEQGDSAMYLCASSSRTSGNSYEQYFGPGTRLTVT.